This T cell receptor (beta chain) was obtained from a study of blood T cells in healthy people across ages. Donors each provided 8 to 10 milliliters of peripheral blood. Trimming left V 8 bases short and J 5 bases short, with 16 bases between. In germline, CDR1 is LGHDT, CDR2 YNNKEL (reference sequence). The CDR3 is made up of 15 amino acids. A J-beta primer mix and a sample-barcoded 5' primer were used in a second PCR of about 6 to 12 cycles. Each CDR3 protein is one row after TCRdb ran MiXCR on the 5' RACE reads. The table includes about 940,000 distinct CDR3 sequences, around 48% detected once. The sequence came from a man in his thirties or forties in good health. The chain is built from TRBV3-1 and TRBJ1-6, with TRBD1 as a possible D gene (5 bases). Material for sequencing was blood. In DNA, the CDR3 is TGTGCCAGCGGGCGGACACTCACGAATAATTCACCCCTCCACTTT. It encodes CASGRTLTNNSPLHF.